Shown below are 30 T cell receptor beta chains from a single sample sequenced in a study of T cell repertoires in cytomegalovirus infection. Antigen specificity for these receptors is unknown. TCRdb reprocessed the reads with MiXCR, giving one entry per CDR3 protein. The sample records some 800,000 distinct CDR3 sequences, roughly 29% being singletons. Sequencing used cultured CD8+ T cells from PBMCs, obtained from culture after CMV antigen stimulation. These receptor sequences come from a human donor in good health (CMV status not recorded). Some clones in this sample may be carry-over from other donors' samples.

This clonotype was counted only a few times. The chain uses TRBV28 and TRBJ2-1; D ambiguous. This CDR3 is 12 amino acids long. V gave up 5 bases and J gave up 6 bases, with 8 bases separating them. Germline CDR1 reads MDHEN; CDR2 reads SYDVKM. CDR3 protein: CASSHRSNEQFF. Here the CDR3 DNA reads TGTGCCAGCAGTCATCGGAGCAATGAGCAGTTCTTC. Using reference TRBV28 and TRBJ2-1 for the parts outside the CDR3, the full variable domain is DVKVTQSSRYLVKRTGEKVFLECVQDMDHENMFWYRQDPGLGLRLIYFSYDVKMKEKGDIPEGYSVSREKKERFSLILESASTNQTSMYLCASSHRSNEQFFGPGTRLTVL.

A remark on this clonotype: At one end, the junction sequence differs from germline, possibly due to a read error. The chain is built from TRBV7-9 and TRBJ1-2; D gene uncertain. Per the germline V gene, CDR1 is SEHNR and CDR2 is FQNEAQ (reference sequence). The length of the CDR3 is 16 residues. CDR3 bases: TGTGCCAGCAGCTTAGGGCTGAGTCCGCAGTTCTATGACTACACCTTC. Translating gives CASSLGLSPQFYDYTF.

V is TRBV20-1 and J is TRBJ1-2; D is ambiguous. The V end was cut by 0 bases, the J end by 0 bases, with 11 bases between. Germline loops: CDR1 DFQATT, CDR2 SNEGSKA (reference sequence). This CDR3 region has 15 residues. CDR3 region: CSARDSGSTNYGYTF. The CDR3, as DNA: TGCAGTGCTAGAGACTCGGGGAGTACTAACTATGGCTACACCTTC.

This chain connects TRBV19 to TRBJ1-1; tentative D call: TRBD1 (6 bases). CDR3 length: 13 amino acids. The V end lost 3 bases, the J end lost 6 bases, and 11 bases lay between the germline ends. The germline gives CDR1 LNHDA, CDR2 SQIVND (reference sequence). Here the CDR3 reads CASSITGIAEAFF. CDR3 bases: TGTGCCAGTAGTATTACAGGGATAGCTGAAGCTTTCTTT.

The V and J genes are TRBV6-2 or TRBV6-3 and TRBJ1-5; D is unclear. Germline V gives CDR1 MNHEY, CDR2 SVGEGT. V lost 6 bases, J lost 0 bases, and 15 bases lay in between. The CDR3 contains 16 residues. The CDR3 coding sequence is TGTGCCAGCAGCCCTTTGAGGGTCAATAGCAATCAGCCCCAGCATTTT. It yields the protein CASSPLRVNSNQPQHF.

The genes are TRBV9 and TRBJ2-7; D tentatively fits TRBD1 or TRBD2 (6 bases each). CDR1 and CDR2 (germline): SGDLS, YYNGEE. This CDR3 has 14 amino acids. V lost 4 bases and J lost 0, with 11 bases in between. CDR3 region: CASSRGDPSYEQYF. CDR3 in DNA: TGTGCCAGCAGCAGGGGGGATCCCTCCTACGAGCAGTACTTC.

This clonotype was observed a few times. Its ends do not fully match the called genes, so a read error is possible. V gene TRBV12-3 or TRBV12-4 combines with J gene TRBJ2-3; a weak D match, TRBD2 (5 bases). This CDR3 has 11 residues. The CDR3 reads CASSVAFAQYF. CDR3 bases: TGTGCCAGCAGTGTAGCGTTCGCGCAGTATTTT.

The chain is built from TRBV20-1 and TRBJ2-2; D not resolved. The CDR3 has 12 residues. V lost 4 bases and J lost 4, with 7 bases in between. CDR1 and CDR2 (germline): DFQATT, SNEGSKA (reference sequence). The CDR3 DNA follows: TGCAGTGCTAAGACTGCCACCGGGGAGCTGTTTTTT. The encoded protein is CSAKTATGELFF.

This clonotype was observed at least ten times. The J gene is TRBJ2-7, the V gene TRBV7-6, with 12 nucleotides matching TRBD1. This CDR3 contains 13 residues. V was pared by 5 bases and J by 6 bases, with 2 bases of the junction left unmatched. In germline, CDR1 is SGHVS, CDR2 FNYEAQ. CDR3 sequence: CASSPGQGAEQYV. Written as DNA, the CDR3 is TGTGCCAGCAGCCCGGGACAGGGGGCCGAGCAGTACGTC.

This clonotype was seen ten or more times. The CDR3 sequence is CASRPDPVGQGNYEKLFF. The CDR3 nucleotides read TGTGCCAGCCGCCCAGACCCGGTGGGACAGGGAAATTATGAAAAACTGTTTTTT. The gene calls are TRBV7-8 and TRBJ1-4, with 9 nucleotides matching TRBD1. V was clipped by 8 bases and J by 6 bases; unmatched bases: 19. The germline CDR1 and CDR2 sequences are SGHVS and FQNEAQ. There are 18 residues in the CDR3.

The DNA for the CDR3 is TGTGCCAGCAGTTTAGGAGCCAATGCCAATGAGCAGTTCTTC. It specifies CASSLGANANEQFF. The V and J genes are TRBV12-3 or TRBV12-4 and TRBJ2-1; D not certain. The V gene lost 1 base and the J gene lost 6 bases, with 10 bases spanning the gap. The CDR3 sequence is 14 residues long.

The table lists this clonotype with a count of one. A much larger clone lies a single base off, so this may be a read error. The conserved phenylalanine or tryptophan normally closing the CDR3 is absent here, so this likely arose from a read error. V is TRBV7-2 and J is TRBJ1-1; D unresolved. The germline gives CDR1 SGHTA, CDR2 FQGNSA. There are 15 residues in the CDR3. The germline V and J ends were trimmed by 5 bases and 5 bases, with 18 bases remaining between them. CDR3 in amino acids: CASSPLGELRTEAFS. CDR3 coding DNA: TGTGCCAGCAGCCCCCTTGGGGAACTCCGGACTGAAGCTTTCTCT.

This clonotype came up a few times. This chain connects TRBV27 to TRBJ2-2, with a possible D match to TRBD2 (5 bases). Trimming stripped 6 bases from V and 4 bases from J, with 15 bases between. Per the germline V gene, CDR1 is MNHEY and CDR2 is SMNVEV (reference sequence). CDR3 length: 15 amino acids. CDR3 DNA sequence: TGTGCCAGCAGAAGGACTCCCTGGGGCACCGGGGAGCTGTTTTTT. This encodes CASRRTPWGTGELFF.

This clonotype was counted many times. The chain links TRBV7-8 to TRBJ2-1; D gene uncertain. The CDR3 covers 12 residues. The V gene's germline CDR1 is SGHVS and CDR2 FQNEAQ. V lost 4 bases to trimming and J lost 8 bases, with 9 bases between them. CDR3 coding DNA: TGTGCCAGCAGCTCACCTTACGATGAGCAGTTCTTC. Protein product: CASSSPYDEQFF.

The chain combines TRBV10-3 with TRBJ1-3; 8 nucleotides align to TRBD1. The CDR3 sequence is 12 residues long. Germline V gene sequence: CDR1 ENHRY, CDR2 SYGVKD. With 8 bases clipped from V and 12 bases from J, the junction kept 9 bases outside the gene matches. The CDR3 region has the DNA TGTGCCATCGGGGACAGGTCCAATATCATATATTTT. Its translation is CAIGDRSNIIYF.

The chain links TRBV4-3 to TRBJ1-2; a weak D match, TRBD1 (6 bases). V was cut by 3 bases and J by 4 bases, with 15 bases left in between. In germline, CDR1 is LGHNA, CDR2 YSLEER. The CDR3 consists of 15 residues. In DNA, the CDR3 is TGCGCCAGCAGCCACGAGGGACATACCAGCTATGGCTACACCTTC. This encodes CASSHEGHTSYGYTF.

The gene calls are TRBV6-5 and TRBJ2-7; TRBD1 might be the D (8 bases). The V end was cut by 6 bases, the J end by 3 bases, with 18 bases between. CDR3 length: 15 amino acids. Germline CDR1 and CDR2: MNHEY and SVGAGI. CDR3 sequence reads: CASSHGQGLSYEQYV. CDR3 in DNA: TGTGCCAGCAGCCATGGACAGGGACTAAGCTACGAGCAGTACGTC.

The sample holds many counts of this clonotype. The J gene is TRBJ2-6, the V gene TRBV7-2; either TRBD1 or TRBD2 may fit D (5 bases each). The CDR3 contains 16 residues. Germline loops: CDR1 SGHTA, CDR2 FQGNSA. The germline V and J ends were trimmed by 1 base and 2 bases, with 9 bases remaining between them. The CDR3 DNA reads TGTGCCAGCAGCTTAGGCAGGGACGCTGGGGCCAACGTCCTGACTTTC. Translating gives CASSLGRDAGANVLTF.

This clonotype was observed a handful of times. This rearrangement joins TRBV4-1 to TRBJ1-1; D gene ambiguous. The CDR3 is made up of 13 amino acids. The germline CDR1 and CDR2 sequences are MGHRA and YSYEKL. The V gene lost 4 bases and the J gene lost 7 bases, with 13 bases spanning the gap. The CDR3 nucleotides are TGCGCCAGCAGCCGAAACCCCGGGGATGAAGCTTTCTTT. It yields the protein CASSRNPGDEAFF.

This CDR3 reads CASSTLTDPGNTIYF. The CDR3 DNA follows: TGTGCCAGCAGTACACTGACAGACCCTGGAAACACCATATATTTT. This chain uses TRBV25-1 with TRBJ1-3, with D possibly being TRBD1 (5 bases). The CDR3 is 15 residues long. Germline V gene data show CDR1 as MGHDK and CDR2 as SYGVNS. V was clipped by 5 bases and J by 2 bases, with 13 bases between them.

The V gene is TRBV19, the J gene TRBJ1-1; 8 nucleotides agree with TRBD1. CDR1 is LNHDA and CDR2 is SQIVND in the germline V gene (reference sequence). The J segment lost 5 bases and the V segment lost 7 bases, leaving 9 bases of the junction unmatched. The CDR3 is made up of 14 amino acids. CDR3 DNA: TGTGCCAGTAACAGGGGGGGCCATAGTACTGAAGCTTTCTTT. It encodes CASNRGGHSTEAFF. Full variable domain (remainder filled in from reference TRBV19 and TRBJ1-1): DGGITQSPKYLFRKEGQNVTLSCEQNLNHDAMYWYRQDPGQGLRLIYYSQIVNDFQKGDIAEGYSVSREKKESFPLTVTSAQKNPTAFYLCASNRGGHSTEAFFGQGTRLTVV.

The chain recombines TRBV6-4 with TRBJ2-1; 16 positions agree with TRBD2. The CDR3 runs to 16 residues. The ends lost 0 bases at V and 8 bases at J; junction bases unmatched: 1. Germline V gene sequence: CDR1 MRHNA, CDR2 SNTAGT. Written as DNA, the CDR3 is TGTGCCAGCAGTGACTCGGGGACTAGCGGGGGGGATGAGCAGTTCTTC. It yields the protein CASSDSGTSGGDEQFF.

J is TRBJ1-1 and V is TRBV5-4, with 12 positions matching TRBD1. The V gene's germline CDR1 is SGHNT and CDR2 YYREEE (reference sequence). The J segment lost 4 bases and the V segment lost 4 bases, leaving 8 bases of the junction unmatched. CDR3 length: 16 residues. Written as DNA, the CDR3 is TGTGCCAGCAGCCCCCGGGACAGGGGGCTTACCACTGAAGCTTTCTTT. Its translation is CASSPRDRGLTTEAFF.

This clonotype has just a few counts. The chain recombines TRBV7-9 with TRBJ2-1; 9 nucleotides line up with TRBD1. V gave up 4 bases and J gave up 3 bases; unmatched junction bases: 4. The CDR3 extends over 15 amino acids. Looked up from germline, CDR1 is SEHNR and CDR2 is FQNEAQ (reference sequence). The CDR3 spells CASSSRQGVYNEQFF. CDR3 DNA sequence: TGTGCCAGCAGCTCGCGACAGGGGGTCTACAATGAGCAGTTCTTC. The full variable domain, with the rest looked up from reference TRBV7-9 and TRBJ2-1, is DTGVSQNPRHKITKRGQNVTFRCDPISEHNRLYWYRQTLGQGPEFLTYFQNEAQLEKSRLLSDRFSAERPKGSFSTLEIQRTEQGDSAMYLCASSSRQGVYNEQFFGPGTRLTVL.

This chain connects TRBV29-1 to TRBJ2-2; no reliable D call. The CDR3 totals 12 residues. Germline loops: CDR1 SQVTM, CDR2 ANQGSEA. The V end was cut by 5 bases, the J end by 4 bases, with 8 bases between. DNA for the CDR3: TGCAGCGTTCTTGGGTTCACCGGGGAGCTGTTTTTT. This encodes CSVLGFTGELFF.

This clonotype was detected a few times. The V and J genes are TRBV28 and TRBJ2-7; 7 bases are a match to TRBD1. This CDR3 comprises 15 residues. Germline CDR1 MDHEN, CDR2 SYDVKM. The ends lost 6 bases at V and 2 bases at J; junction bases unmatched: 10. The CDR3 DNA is TGTGCCAGCAGGGGGGTAACCGGGACAGCCTACGAGCAGTACGTC. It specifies CASRGVTGTAYEQYV.

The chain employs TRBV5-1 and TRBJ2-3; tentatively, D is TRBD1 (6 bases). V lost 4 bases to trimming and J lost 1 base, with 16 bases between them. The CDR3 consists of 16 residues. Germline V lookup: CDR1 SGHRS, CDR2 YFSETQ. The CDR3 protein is CASSPQEGVGTDTQYF. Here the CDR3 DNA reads TGCGCCAGCAGCCCACAAGAGGGGGTGGGCACAGATACGCAGTATTTT.

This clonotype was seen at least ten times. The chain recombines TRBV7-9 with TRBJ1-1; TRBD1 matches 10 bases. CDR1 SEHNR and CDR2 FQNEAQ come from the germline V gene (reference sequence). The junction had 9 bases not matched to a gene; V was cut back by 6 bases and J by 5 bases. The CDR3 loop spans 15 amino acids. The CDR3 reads CASRHPSGQGTEAFF. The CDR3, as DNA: TGTGCCAGCAGGCATCCCTCGGGACAGGGGACTGAAGCTTTCTTT.

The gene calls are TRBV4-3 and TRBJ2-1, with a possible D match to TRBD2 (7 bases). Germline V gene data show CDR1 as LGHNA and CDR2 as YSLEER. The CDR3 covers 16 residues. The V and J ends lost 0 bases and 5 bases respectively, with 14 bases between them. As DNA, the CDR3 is TGCGCCAGCAGCCAAGATGGTAGGGGGGGGGACAATGAGCAGTTCTTC. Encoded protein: CASSQDGRGGDNEQFF.

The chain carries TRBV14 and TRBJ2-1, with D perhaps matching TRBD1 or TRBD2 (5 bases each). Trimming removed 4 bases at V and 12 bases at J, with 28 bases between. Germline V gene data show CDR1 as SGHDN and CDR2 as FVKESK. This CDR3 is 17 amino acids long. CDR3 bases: TGTGCCAGCAGCCCGGGGACCCCAACCCGCCGGCATCTTGGGCAGTTCTTC. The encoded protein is CASSPGTPTRRHLGQFF.